Listed below are T cell receptor beta chains from one sample, sequenced in a study of regulatory T cells in long-lasting Graves disease. Using its own MiXCR run on the multiplex PCR reads, TCRdb lists one record per CDR3 protein. The data hold hundreds of thousands of distinct CDR3 sequences, with approximately 15% observed a single time. A further study also used this sample, focusing on T cells in Graves' hyperthyroidism and ophthalmopathy.

The material sequenced was peripheral blood mononuclear cells (PBMCs), taken at new diagnosis, from a patient treated with antithyroid drugs. The receptors here all came from a woman aged 25 to 45 with Graves disease. Each CDR3 is given with its conserved first and last residue. The order of the fields is J gene, clone size, D gene, V gene, CDR3 protein, CDR3 DNA. The D gene is left open where the match is weak. The size entry is marked missing in some rows and otherwise reads once, few, many or a size class.

j_call: TRBJ2-3; clone_size: many; d_call: TRBD2; v_call: TRBV28; cdr3_aa: CASTFPSGSLNTQYF; cdr3_nt: TGTGCCAGCACGTTCCCTAGCGGGAGTTTAAATACGCAGTATTTT
j_call: TRBJ1-5; clone_size: many; d_call: .; v_call: TRBV28; cdr3_aa: CASSIDSSNQPQHF; cdr3_nt: TGTGCCAGCAGTATAGACAGTAGCAATCAGCCCCAGCATTTT
j_call: TRBJ2-7; clone_size: many; d_call: .; v_call: TRBV28; cdr3_aa: CASNDPRSEQYF; cdr3_nt: TGTGCCAGCAACGACCCGCGGAGCGAGCAGTACTTC
j_call: TRBJ1-5; clone_size: many; d_call: .; v_call: TRBV10-3; cdr3_aa: CAISGGEGKTFNQPQHF; cdr3_nt: TGTGCCATCAGCGGGGGAGAGGGAAAAACCTTCAATCAGCCCCAGCATTTT
j_call: TRBJ2-6; clone_size: many; d_call: .; v_call: TRBV28; cdr3_aa: CASSSSSGGPGANVLTF; cdr3_nt: TGTGCCAGCAGTTCCTCGTCGGGGGGCCCTGGGGCCAACGTCCTGACTTTC
j_call: TRBJ2-2; clone_size: .; d_call: .; v_call: TRBV5-4; cdr3_aa: CASSYSQGTPNTGELFF; cdr3_nt: TGTGCCAGCAGTTATAGCCAGGGGACTCCGAACACCGGGGAGCTGTTTTTT
j_call: TRBJ2-2; clone_size: many; d_call: .; v_call: TRBV6-9; cdr3_aa: CASSYRLGLGKNTGELFF; cdr3_nt: TGTGCCAGCAGTTACCGTTTGGGCTTGGGAAAGAACACCGGGGAGCTGTTTTTT
j_call: TRBJ1-1; clone_size: .; d_call: .; v_call: TRBV29-1; cdr3_aa: CSVLFYTEASF; cdr3_nt: TGCAGCGTTCTCTTTTACACTGAAGCTTCCTTT
j_call: TRBJ1-1; clone_size: .; d_call: .; v_call: TRBV30; cdr3_aa: CAWTFFGEAFF; cdr3_nt: TGTGCCTGGACTTTTTTCGGTGAAGCTTTCTTT
j_call: TRBJ2-2; clone_size: .; d_call: TRBD2; v_call: TRBV7-6; cdr3_aa: CASSLPGLAPGELFF; cdr3_nt: TGTGCCAGCAGCTTACCAGGACTAGCCCCTGGGGAGCTGTTTTTT
j_call: TRBJ2-5; clone_size: many; d_call: .; v_call: TRBV3-1; cdr3_aa: CASSQGLETPETQYF; cdr3_nt: TGTGCCAGCAGCCAAGGATTGGAGACACCAGAGACCCAGTACTTC
j_call: TRBJ1-4; clone_size: many; d_call: .; v_call: TRBV2; cdr3_aa: CASSGGVATNEKLFF; cdr3_nt: TGTGCCAGCAGTGGAGGCGTTGCAACTAATGAAAAACTGTTTTTT
j_call: TRBJ2-3; clone_size: .; d_call: TRBD2; v_call: TRBV5-1; cdr3_aa: CASSTRAGGADTQYF; cdr3_nt: TGCGCCAGCAGCACGCGAGCGGGAGGGGCAGATACGCAGTATTTT
j_call: TRBJ1-6; clone_size: .; d_call: .; v_call: TRBV20-1; cdr3_aa: CSARDLSSYNSPLHF; cdr3_nt: TGCAGTGCTAGAGATCTTAGCTCCTATAATTCACCCCTCCACTTT
j_call: TRBJ2-7; clone_size: .; d_call: .; v_call: TRBV13; cdr3_aa: CASSEIPSGIYEQYF; cdr3_nt: TGTGCCAGCAGCGAAATACCTTCAGGGATCTACGAGCAGTACTTC
j_call: TRBJ2-7; clone_size: .; d_call: TRBD2; v_call: TRBV27; cdr3_aa: CASSNGGASGRLGEQYF; cdr3_nt: TGTGCCAGCAGCAACGGTGGGGCTAGCGGGAGGTTAGGCGAGCAGTACTTC
j_call: TRBJ2-7; clone_size: many; d_call: TRBD2; v_call: TRBV28; cdr3_aa: CASSFYPSGYEQYF; cdr3_nt: TGTGCCAGCAGTTTCTACCCTAGCGGCTACGAGCAGTACTTC
j_call: TRBJ1-3; clone_size: few; d_call: .; v_call: TRBV5-1; cdr3_aa: CASSYTRSGSGNTIYF; cdr3_nt: TGCGCCAGCAGCTATACTCGATCAGGGTCCGGAAACACCATATATTTT
j_call: TRBJ2-2; clone_size: many; d_call: .; v_call: TRBV11-2; cdr3_aa: CASSYGNAGELFF; cdr3_nt: TGTGCCAGCAGTTACGGAAACGCCGGGGAGCTGTTTTTT
j_call: TRBJ2-7; clone_size: many; d_call: TRBD2; v_call: TRBV20-1; cdr3_aa: CSARDLPTSDEQYF; cdr3_nt: TGCAGTGCTAGAGATCTTCCTACTAGCGACGAGCAGTACTTC
j_call: TRBJ2-3; clone_size: few; d_call: TRBD2; v_call: TRBV10-3; cdr3_aa: CAITSGKDTDTQYF; cdr3_nt: TGTGCCATCACTAGCGGGAAGGACACAGATACGCAGTATTTT
j_call: TRBJ1-1; clone_size: few; d_call: .; v_call: TRBV5-1; cdr3_aa: CASSSTTGMNTEAFF; cdr3_nt: TGCGCCAGCAGCTCGACGACAGGCATGAACACTGAAGCTTTCTTT
j_call: TRBJ2-7; clone_size: many; d_call: .; v_call: TRBV7-2; cdr3_aa: CASSPAGTDPYEQYF; cdr3_nt: TGTGCCAGCAGCCCCGCCGGGACCGACCCCTACGAGCAGTACTTC
j_call: TRBJ2-6; clone_size: few; d_call: .; v_call: TRBV19; cdr3_aa: CASSSWKSGANVLTF; cdr3_nt: TGTGCCAGTAGTAGCTGGAAATCTGGGGCCAACGTCCTGACTTTC
j_call: TRBJ2-2; clone_size: few; d_call: .; v_call: TRBV30; cdr3_aa: CAWSGGANTGELFF; cdr3_nt: TGTGCCTGGAGTGGTGGAGCGAACACCGGGGAGCTGTTTTTT
j_call: TRBJ2-1; clone_size: many; d_call: .; v_call: TRBV7-8; cdr3_aa: CASSLVSGDPYNEQFF; cdr3_nt: TGTGCCAGCAGCTTAGTTTCTGGTGATCCCTACAATGAGCAGTTCTTC
j_call: TRBJ2-5; clone_size: many; d_call: TRBD2; v_call: TRBV12-3/TRBV12-4; cdr3_aa: CASSRASLAGGFQETQYF; cdr3_nt: TGTGCCAGCAGCCGGGCATCCCTAGCGGGAGGATTTCAAGAGACCCAGTACTTC
j_call: TRBJ2-5; clone_size: .; d_call: .; v_call: TRBV29-1; cdr3_aa: CSVEGVRGRQETQYF; cdr3_nt: TGCAGCGTTGAAGGGGTTCGAGGGCGCCAAGAGACCCAGTACTTC
j_call: TRBJ2-3; clone_size: many; d_call: TRBD1; v_call: TRBV11-2; cdr3_aa: CASSPTGQGKEYF; cdr3_nt: TGTGCCAGCAGCCCAACGGGACAGGGAAAAGAGTATTTT